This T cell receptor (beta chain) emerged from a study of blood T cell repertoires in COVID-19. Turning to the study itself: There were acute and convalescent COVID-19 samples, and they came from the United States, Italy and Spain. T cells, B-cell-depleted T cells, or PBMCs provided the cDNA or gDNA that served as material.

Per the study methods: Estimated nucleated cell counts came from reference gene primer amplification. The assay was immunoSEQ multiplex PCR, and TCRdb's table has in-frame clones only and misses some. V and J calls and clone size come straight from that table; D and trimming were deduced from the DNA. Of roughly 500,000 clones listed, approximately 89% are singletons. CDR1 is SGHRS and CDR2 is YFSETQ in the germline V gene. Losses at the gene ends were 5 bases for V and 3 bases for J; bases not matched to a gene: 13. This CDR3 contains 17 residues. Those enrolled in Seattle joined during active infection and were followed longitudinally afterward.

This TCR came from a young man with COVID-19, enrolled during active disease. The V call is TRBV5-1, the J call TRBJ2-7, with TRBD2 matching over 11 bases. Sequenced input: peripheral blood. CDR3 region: CASRQIQAGTSGYEQYF. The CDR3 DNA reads TGCGCCAGCAGGCAGATCCAAGCCGGGACTAGCGGCTACGAGCAGTACTTC.